This T cell receptor beta chain is from a study of blood T cell repertoires in COVID-19. For the study at large: COVID-19 samples collected from the United States, Italy and Spain covered acute and convalescent phases. The cDNA or gDNA used as material had been derived from T cells, B-cell-depleted T cells, or PBMCs.

This table comes from immunoSEQ multiplex PCR, and its TCRdb copy is limited to in-frame clones, with some not included. The sample records about 210,000 clones, about 81% being singletons. This clone appeared once. The cohort comprised adults aged roughly 18 to 95 years residing in around 25 US areas. This TCR was sampled from a middle-aged man who had recovered from COVID-19. Sequenced sample: PBMCs or T cells enriched from blood (not recorded which).

The CDR3 region has the DNA TGTGCCAGCAGCCAAGAAGGACAGGGACTGAGGAACACTGAAGCTTTCTTT. The encoded protein is CASSQEGQGLRNTEAFF. The J gene is TRBJ1-1, the V gene TRBV3-1 (or the pseudogene TRBV3-2), with 8 bases matching TRBD1. CDR3 size: 17 residues. CDR1 and CDR2 from the germline V gene are LGHDT and YNNKEL (reference sequence). With V trimmed by 0 bases and J by 1 base, 7 bases remained unmatched.